One T cell receptor (beta chain) is described in this entry. Its matching antigen is unknown. The PCR was carried out with 60 Vbeta primers and 13 Jbeta primers. Sequencing used immunoSEQ multiplex PCR; TCRdb keeps in-frame clones, though not all of them. The repertoire holds 50,000 to 65,000 clones, with more than 70% as singletons. Trimming left V 1 base short and J 3 bases short, with 12 bases between. Germline V gene sequence: CDR1 LNHDA, CDR2 SQIVND (reference sequence). CDR3 length: 15 residues. These data are taken from a study of cytomegalovirus exposure and HLA in healthy donors. Findings and caveats of the study: A further, later analysis showed that HLA-associated TCR beta chains (compared with equally common others) were more clonally expanded. Association of a missense DCLRE1C variant with TCR beta V- and J-gene trimming was reported in a later analysis.

Sequencing was performed on PBMCs. This TCR was recovered from a woman between 35 and 50 years old in good health and CMV-seropositive. The chain joins TRBV19 to TRBJ1-1, with TRBD1 as a possible D gene (5 bases). The DNA for the CDR3 is TGTGCCAGTAGTATAGCCAAGGGGAGGGACACTGAAGCTTTCTTT. This encodes CASSIAKGRDTEAFF.